The 16 T cell receptor beta chains presented below share a single source sample, sequenced in a study of shared clonotypes between healthy human individuals. CD8 cells classed as naive were CD45RO-negative and positively selected for CCR7, excluding terminally differentiated effector memory CD45RA+ cells. Some clones are missing from TCRdb's copy, which holds only in-frame ones; the method was immunoSEQ multiplex PCR. The sample carries over 2 million clones, around 96% recorded once. The sequenced sample consisted of naive CD8+ T cells sorted from blood. These TCRs come from a young man in good health.

J is TRBJ1-4 and V is TRBV5-1; TRBD1 matches at 7 bases. With V trimmed by 4 bases and J by 6 bases, 9 bases remained unmatched. Germline CDR1 and CDR2: SGHRS and YFSETQ. The CDR3 sequence is 15 residues long. This CDR3 is CASSATGTADEKLFF. The CDR3 DNA is TGCGCCAGCAGCGCTACCGGGACAGCCGATGAAAAACTGTTTTTT.

The chain employs TRBV6-1 and TRBJ2-7, with TRBD2 matching 12 bases. The V gene's germline CDR1 is MNHNS and CDR2 SASEGT. The CDR3 is 15 residues long. V was pared by 4 bases and J by 0 bases, with 1 base of the junction left unmatched. CDR3 amino acids: CASSVLAGGSYEQYF. CDR3 coding DNA: TGTGCCAGCAGTGTACTAGCGGGGGGCTCCTACGAGCAGTACTTC.

The chain joins TRBV11-2 to TRBJ1-1; no clear D gene. V gave up 6 bases and J gave up 4 bases, with 12 bases separating them. This CDR3 is built from 13 residues. The V gene's germline CDR1 is SGHAT and CDR2 FQNNGV. CDR3 residues: CASRPLGITEAFF. The CDR3 bases are TGTGCCAGCAGACCCCTGGGAATCACTGAAGCTTTCTTT.

V and J are TRBV27 and TRBJ2-2, with 8 bases identical to TRBD1. The CDR3 runs to 18 residues. The germline CDR1 and CDR2 sequences are MNHEY and SMNVEV (reference sequence). V shed 2 bases and J 1 base; nucleotides not matched to a gene: 9. CDR3 nucleotide sequence: TGTGCCAGCAGTTTACCCGAGATCGGGACAGGGAACACCGGGGAGCTGTTTTTT. Amino acids: CASSLPEIGTGNTGELFF.

The genes are TRBV28 and TRBJ2-1, with D unclear. V lost 6 bases, J lost 3 bases, and 15 bases lay in between. This CDR3 comprises 15 residues. Looked up from germline, CDR1 is MDHEN and CDR2 is SYDVKM. DNA for the CDR3: TGTGCCAGCAGCCCCTCTACTGGTGGCTACAATGAGCAGTTCTTC. It codes for CASSPSTGGYNEQFF.

The chain links TRBV10-3 to TRBJ2-3, with 8 bases that match TRBD1. With 2 bases clipped from V and 2 bases from J, the junction kept 3 bases outside the gene matches. Per the germline V gene, CDR1 is ENHRY and CDR2 is SYGVKD. This CDR3 has 15 amino acids. The CDR3 reads CAISEDRGSTDTQYF. CDR3 bases: TGTGCCATCAGTGAGGACAGGGGCTCCACAGATACGCAGTATTTT.

This sequence joins TRBV4-3 and TRBJ2-1; 11 nucleotides align to TRBD2. The CDR3 runs 18 residues. The germline V gene encodes CDR1 LGHNA and CDR2 YSLEER. Losses at the gene ends were 0 bases for V and 1 base for J; bases not matched to a gene: 5. The DNA of the CDR3 is TGCGCCAGCAGCCAAGACGTCGTAGCGGGAGGGTCCTACAATGAGCAGTTCTTC. This encodes CASSQDVVAGGSYNEQFF.

The V and J genes are TRBV28 and TRBJ2-5; D not resolved. This CDR3 has 14 amino acids. Germline CDR1 reads MDHEN; CDR2 reads SYDVKM. V lost 5 bases to trimming and J lost 1 base, with 11 bases between them. The CDR3 protein is CASSPGPGQETQYF. The CDR3 coding sequence is TGTGCCAGCAGTCCAGGACCCGGCCAAGAGACCCAGTACTTC.

J is TRBJ1-5 and V is TRBV12-2; the table names TRBD1, a call not compared with the DNA. TRBV12-2 is classified as a pseudogene. CDR3 length: 16 amino acids. The CDR3: CASRLRGDRHNQPQHF. CDR3 nucleotide sequence: TGTGCAAGTCGCTTAAGAGGGGACAGACACAATCAGCCCCAGCATTTT.

The V and J genes are TRBV7-8 and TRBJ1-1; the D gene is possibly TRBD1 (5 bases). Trimming left V 5 bases short and J 2 bases short, with 18 bases between. CDR1 is SGHVS and CDR2 is FQNEAQ in the germline V gene. The length of the CDR3 is 16 residues. CDR3 in amino acids: CASSREEQGTNTEAFF. The CDR3 bases are TGTGCCAGCAGCCGGGAAGAGCAGGGTACAAACACTGAAGCTTTCTTT.

The chain joins TRBV7-8 to TRBJ2-5, with TRBD2 identical over 7 bases. CDR3 length equals 14 residues. Germline CDR1 is SGHVS and CDR2 is FQNEAQ. With V trimmed by 5 bases and J by 5 bases, 8 bases remained unmatched. DNA of the CDR3: TGTGCCAGCAGCATCCGACTAGCCCCGGAGACCCAGTACTTC. This codes for CASSIRLAPETQYF. Full variable domain (missing parts from reference TRBV7-8 and TRBJ2-5): GAGVSQSPRYKVAKRGQDVALRCDPISGHVSLFWYQQALGQGPEFLTYFQNEAQLDKSGLPSDRFFAERPEGSVSTLKIQRTQQEDSAVYLCASSIRLAPETQYFGPGTRLLVL.

The V gene is TRBV4-1, the J gene TRBJ2-7; D call uncertain. V was clipped by 0 bases and J by 3 bases, with 12 bases between them. CDR3 length: 15 residues. The germline gives CDR1 MGHRA, CDR2 YSYEKL. The CDR3 reads CASSQESGDVYEQYF. CDR3 in DNA: TGCGCCAGCAGCCAAGAGTCCGGAGACGTCTACGAGCAGTACTTC.

This clone appeared a single time. The V and J genes are TRBV5-1 and TRBJ2-5; 11 nucleotides align to TRBD1. J lost 5 bases, V lost 4 bases, and 7 bases had no gene match. CDR1 and CDR2 (germline): SGHRS, YFSETQ. The CDR3 covers 15 residues. Written as DNA, the CDR3 is TGCGCCAGCAGCCCCTGGGACAGGGGGAGCGAGACCCAGTACTTC. Protein product: CASSPWDRGSETQYF. The variable domain in full, with the rest retrieved from reference TRBV5-1 and TRBJ2-5, is KAGVTQTPRYLIKTRGQQVTLSCSPISGHRSVSWYQQTPGQGLQFLFEYFSETQRNKGNFPGRFSGRQFSNSRSEMNVSTLELGDSALYLCASSPWDRGSETQYFGPGTRLLVL.

The rearrangement links TRBV4-3 to TRBJ1-2, with D tentatively TRBD1 (5 bases). Trimming cost V 1 base and J 4 bases, with 13 bases left between them. Germline loops: CDR1 LGHNA, CDR2 YSLEER. The CDR3 spans 15 residues. CDR3 region: CASSQVMTELYGYTF. CDR3 DNA: TGCGCCAGCAGCCAAGTCATGACAGAGCTCTATGGCTACACCTTC.

The J gene is TRBJ1-3, the V gene TRBV5-6, with a possible D match to TRBD1 (5 bases). The CDR3 is 14 residues long. V lost 3 bases to trimming and J lost 0 bases, with 7 bases between them. Germline lookup yields CDR1 SGHDT and CDR2 YYEEEE. CDR3 in DNA: TGTGCCAGCAGCTGGGGCAGCTCTGGAAACACCATATATTTT. Translation: CASSWGSSGNTIYF.

A remark on this clone: Mismatch with germline at one junction end may stem from a read error. The rearrangement links TRBV7-9 to TRBJ2-3, with D tentatively TRBD1 (5 bases). CDR1 is SEHNR and CDR2 is FQNEAQ in the germline V gene (reference sequence). The CDR3 extends over 17 amino acids. CDR3 protein: CASSFLERQTSTNTQYF. The DNA for the CDR3 is TGTGCCAGCAGCTTCCTCGAACGACAGACCTCCACAAATACGCAGTATTTT.